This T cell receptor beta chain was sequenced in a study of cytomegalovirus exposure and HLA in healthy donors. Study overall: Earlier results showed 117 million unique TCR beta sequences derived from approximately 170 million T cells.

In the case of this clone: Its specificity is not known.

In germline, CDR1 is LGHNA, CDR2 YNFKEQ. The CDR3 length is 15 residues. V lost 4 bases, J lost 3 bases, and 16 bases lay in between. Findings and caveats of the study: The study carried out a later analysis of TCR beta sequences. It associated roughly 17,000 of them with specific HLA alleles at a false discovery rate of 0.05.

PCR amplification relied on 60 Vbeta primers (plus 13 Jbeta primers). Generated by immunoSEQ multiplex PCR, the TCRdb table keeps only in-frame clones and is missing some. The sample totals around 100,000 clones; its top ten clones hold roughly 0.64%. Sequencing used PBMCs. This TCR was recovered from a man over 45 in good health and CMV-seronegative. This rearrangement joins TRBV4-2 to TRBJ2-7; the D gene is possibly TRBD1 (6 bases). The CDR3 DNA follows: TGTGCCAGCAGCCGGGCACAGGGATACCGCTACGAGCAGTACTTC. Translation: CASSRAQGYRYEQYF.